Below, 22 T cell receptor beta chains from the same sample are listed, as sequenced in a study of T cells in Graves' hyperthyroidism and ophthalmopathy. RNA transcripts were the template for amplifying TCR beta CDR3 regions. The HTBI set primed first-round TCR CDR3 RT-PCR. TCRdb re-analysed the multiplex PCR reads in MiXCR, keeping a single row per CDR3 protein. In the table there are some 720,000 distinct CDR3 sequences, about 15% of which are singletons. The material sequenced was blood. The origin of the receptors is a man aged 18 to 30 with Graves' hyperthyroidism.

This clonotype was found many times. V and J are TRBV28 and TRBJ2-7, with TRBD2 as a possible D gene (6 bases). V was clipped by 4 bases and J by 7 bases, with 23 bases between them. The germline V gene encodes CDR1 MDHEN and CDR2 SYDVKM. CDR3 length: 16 amino acids. CDR3 loop: CASSSLGTLPGREQYF. The CDR3 nucleotides are TGTGCCAGCAGTTCCCTCGGGACCCTACCAGGGAGGGAGCAGTACTTC.

The chain combines TRBV4-1 with TRBJ2-7, with a possible D match to TRBD1 (5 bases). Germline V gives CDR1 MGHRA, CDR2 YSYEKL. The CDR3 runs to 12 residues. V dropped 3 bases and J dropped 5 bases, with 8 bases sitting between them. The CDR3 nucleotides read TGCGCCAGCAGCCATGGGGCGAACGAGCAGTACTTC. This gives the protein CASSHGANEQYF.

There are a few counts of this clonotype. J is TRBJ2-7 and V is TRBV9; 9 positions match TRBD2. Looked up from germline, CDR1 is SGDLS and CDR2 is YYNGEE. The length of the CDR3 is 17 residues. J lost 0 bases, V lost 0 bases, and 7 bases had no gene match. The chain's CDR3 is CASSVGGTSSFSYEQYF. CDR3 in DNA: TGTGCCAGCAGCGTAGGAGGGACTAGCTCCTTCTCCTACGAGCAGTACTTC. The variable domain in full, completed from reference TRBV9 and TRBJ2-7, reads DSGVTQTPKHLITATGQRVTLRCSPRSGDLSVYWYQQSLDQGLQFLIQYYNGEERAKGNILERFSAQQFPDLHSELNLSSLELGDSALYFCASSVGGTSSFSYEQYFGPGTRLTVT.

On this clonotype itself: This clone may be a read error of a much larger clone one base away. This chain links TRBV2 with TRBJ2-2; 7 positions match TRBD1. The CDR3 totals 17 residues. Germline CDR1 SNHLY, CDR2 FYNNEI. V shed 10 bases, J shed 3 bases, and the junction held 17 bases outside the gene matches. The CDR3 DNA follows: TGTGCCAACAGCGCCCCCGGTACAGGGGCTTACACCGGGGAGCTGTTTTTT. Translated: CANSAPGTGAYTGELFF.

This clonotype was recorded at least ten times. This chain uses TRBV28 with TRBJ2-1, with 7 bases that match TRBD2. Germline lookup yields CDR1 MDHEN and CDR2 SYDVKM. V lost 6 bases and J lost 0; bases outside the gene matches: 8. CDR3 length equals 16 residues. The CDR3 sequence is CASSRSGQSSYNEQFF. CDR3 bases: TGTGCCAGCAGCCGTAGCGGGCAAAGCTCCTACAATGAGCAGTTCTTC.

This clonotype occurred many times. The chain has TRBV20-1 and TRBJ2-5; 7 bases line up with TRBD2. V lost 1 base and J lost 2; bases outside the gene matches: 4. There are 14 residues in the CDR3. The germline V gene has CDR1 DFQATT and CDR2 SNEGSKA (reference sequence). The CDR3 region is CSARGSSGQETQYF. The CDR3 nucleotides read TGCAGTGCTAGAGGGTCTAGCGGTCAAGAGACCCAGTACTTC.

The chain carries TRBV15 and TRBJ2-2; D is tentatively TRBD1 or TRBD2 (6 bases each). This CDR3 has 17 residues. Germline CDR1 reads LNHNV; CDR2 reads YYDKDF (reference sequence). V was trimmed by 1 base and J by 0 bases, leaving 12 bases between them. CDR3 sequence reads: CATSRVIGGPNTGELFF. The CDR3 nucleotides are TGTGCCACCAGCAGAGTAATCGGGGGCCCGAACACCGGGGAGCTGTTTTTT.

In its sample, this clonotype was seen a few times. The chain joins TRBV4-3 to TRBJ2-7; possible D gene TRBD2, 7 bases. The CDR3 is 17 amino acids. Germline lookup yields CDR1 LGHNA and CDR2 YSLEER. V was shortened by 0 bases and J by 0 bases, with 15 bases between the two germline ends. CDR3 nucleotides: TGCGCCAGCAGCCAAGATGGGGGGGCTAGTAGCTCCTACGAGCAGTACTTC. This codes for CASSQDGGASSSYEQYF.

In regard to this clonotype: The germline gene is not matched at one end of the junction; a read error may be the cause. This rearrangement joins TRBV4-1 to TRBJ2-1; 11 nucleotides align to TRBD2. Germline V gives CDR1 MGHRA, CDR2 YSYEKL. The CDR3 consists of 18 residues. CDR3: CASSQGLAGGLSYNKQFF. CDR3 bases: TGCGCCAGCAGCCAAGGGCTAGCGGGAGGCCTCTCCTACAATAAGCAGTTCTTC.

This clonotype was detected a few times. V usage is TRBV27 and J usage is TRBJ2-2; 9 bases agree with TRBD1. There are 16 residues in the CDR3. Trimming removed 7 bases from V and 2 bases from J; junction bases left unmatched: 8. Germline loops: CDR1 MNHEY, CDR2 SMNVEV (reference sequence). CDR3 sequence (DNA): TGTGCCAGCATCCCCAGGACAGGGGTAAACACCGGGGAGCTGTTTTTT. Its protein is CASIPRTGVNTGELFF.

On this clonotype: Possible read error: a much larger clone is one base away. The rearrangement uses TRBV6-5 and TRBJ2-7, with D possibly matching TRBD1 (5 bases). Trimming removed 4 bases at V and 5 bases at J, with 9 bases between. CDR3 length: 12 amino acids. CDR1 is MNHEY and CDR2 is SVGAGI in the germline V gene. CDR3 sequence (DNA): TGTGCCAGCAGTTTATCAGGGCACGAGCAGTACTTC. Its translation is CASSLSGHEQYF.

The rearrangement uses TRBV7-8 and TRBJ2-5; 9 bases align to TRBD2. This CDR3 has 17 residues. Germline CDR1 SGHVS, CDR2 FQNEAQ. Trimming took 5 bases from V and 1 from J; bases not matched to a gene: 11. The CDR3 reads CASSQHMASGAQETQYF. The CDR3 region has the DNA TGTGCCAGCAGCCAGCATATGGCTAGCGGGGCCCAAGAGACCCAGTACTTC.

Here the CDR3 reads CASRSWTSGSYEQYF. The CDR3 coding sequence is TGTGCCAGCAGGTCCTGGACTAGCGGGAGCTACGAGCAGTACTTC. The chain joins TRBV6-1 to TRBJ2-7; 13 bases align to TRBD2. There are 15 residues in the CDR3. Trimming removed 6 bases from V and 3 bases from J; junction bases left unmatched: 5. Germline V gives CDR1 MNHNS, CDR2 SASEGT.

Ten or more counts support this clonotype. The V call is TRBV12-3 or TRBV12-4, the J call TRBJ1-2, with D perhaps matching TRBD1 (5 bases). Trimming removed 3 bases from V and 7 bases from J, with 18 bases in between. The CDR3 spans 15 residues. Written as DNA, the CDR3 is TGTGCCAGCAGTTTGGGGGGTACCCAGCTATCTGGCTACACCTTC. It specifies CASSLGGTQLSGYTF.

The chain couples TRBV24-1 to TRBJ1-2, with TRBD1 as a possible D gene (5 bases). Germline V lookup: CDR1 KGHDR, CDR2 SFDVKD. The CDR3 length is 15 residues. The V gene lost 3 bases and the J gene lost 7 bases, with 17 bases spanning the gap. This chain's CDR3 is CATSDGADGGIGYTF. DNA for the CDR3: TGTGCCACCAGTGATGGCGCCGACGGGGGGATTGGCTACACCTTC.

This clonotype was seen many times. This chain connects TRBV20-1 to TRBJ1-1, with TRBD1 matching over 10 bases. J was trimmed by 3 bases and V by 6 bases; bases with no gene match: 13. Germline CDR1 is DFQATT and CDR2 is SNEGSKA (reference sequence). This CDR3 has 16 residues. CDR3 nucleotides: TGCAGTGCCCAACCCACTTCGGGACAGGGGTACACTGAAGCTTTCTTT. Translated: CSAQPTSGQGYTEAFF.

A few counts support this clonotype. V gene TRBV10-2 combines with J gene TRBJ1-4, with TRBD1 matching 10 bases. Trimming removed 3 bases from V and 5 bases from J; junction bases left unmatched: 3. The CDR3 loop spans 15 amino acids. Germline loops: CDR1 WSHSY, CDR2 SAAADI. The CDR3 region is CASSDSDRGNEKLFF. In DNA, the CDR3 is TGCGCCAGCAGTGATTCGGACAGGGGGAATGAAAAACTGTTTTTT.

This clonotype was seen only a few times. The chain links TRBV20-1 to TRBJ2-7; 12 bases align to TRBD2. V lost 6 bases and J lost 4; bases outside the gene matches: 4. There are 13 residues in the CDR3. From germline, CDR1 is DFQATT and CDR2 SNEGSKA (reference sequence). CDR3 amino acids: CSARTSGMYEQYF. In DNA form, the CDR3 reads TGCAGTGCCCGGACTAGCGGGATGTACGAGCAGTACTTC.

Here the CDR3 DNA reads TGTGCCAGCAGCTTGGCAGCGGGAGGGGCCCAGTACTTC. Amino acid sequence: CASSLAAGGAQYF. The J gene is TRBJ2-5, the V gene TRBV7-2, with 10 bases lining up with TRBD2. The CDR3 is 13 residues long. V dropped 3 bases and J dropped 9; count of bases not matched to a gene: 4. Per germline, CDR1 SGHTA and CDR2 FQGNSA.

The CDR3 here is CASSLELEADTQYF. CDR3 nucleotides: TGTGCCAGCAGCTTAGAGTTAGAAGCAGATACGCAGTATTTT. The chain joins TRBV13 to TRBJ2-3; D not certain. This CDR3 region has 14 residues. V gave up 1 base and J gave up 4 bases, with 9 bases separating them. Germline lookup yields CDR1 PRHDT and CDR2 FYEKMQ (reference sequence).

This chain uses TRBV28 with TRBJ2-1; the D is unclear. CDR1 and CDR2 (germline): MDHEN, SYDVKM. The ends were cut back, 3 bases at V and 11 bases at J, with 8 bases in the middle. The CDR3 is made up of 11 amino acids. CDR3 bases: TGTGCCAGCAGTTTGTGGGGTAAGCAGTTCTTC. Translated: CASSLWGKQFF.

This sequence joins TRBV4-1 and TRBJ2-5; D may be TRBD1 (6 bases). This CDR3 has 17 residues. Trimming stripped 2 bases from V and 6 bases from J, with 22 bases between. Germline values: CDR1 MGHRA, CDR2 YSYEKL. In nucleotides, the CDR3 is TGCGCCAGCAGCCAATCAGGGGTTCTAGCCGGCTCGCAGACCCAGTACTTC. This encodes CASSQSGVLAGSQTQYF.